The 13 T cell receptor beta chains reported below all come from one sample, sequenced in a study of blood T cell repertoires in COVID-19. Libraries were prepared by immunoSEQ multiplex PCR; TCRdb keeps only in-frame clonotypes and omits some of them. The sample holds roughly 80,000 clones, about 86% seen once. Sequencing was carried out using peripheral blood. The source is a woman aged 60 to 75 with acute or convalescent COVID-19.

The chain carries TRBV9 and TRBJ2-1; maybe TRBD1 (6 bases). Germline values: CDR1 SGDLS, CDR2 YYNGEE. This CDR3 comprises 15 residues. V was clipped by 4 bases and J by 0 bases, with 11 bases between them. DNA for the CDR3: TGTGCCAGCAGCAAACAGGGTAGCTCCTACAATGAGCAGTTCTTC. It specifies CASSKQGSSYNEQFF.

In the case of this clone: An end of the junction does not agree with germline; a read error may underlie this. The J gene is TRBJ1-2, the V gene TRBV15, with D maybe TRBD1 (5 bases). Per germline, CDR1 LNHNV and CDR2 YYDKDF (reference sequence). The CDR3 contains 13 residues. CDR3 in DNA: TGTGCCACCACCAGAGACAGTAACTATGGCTACACCTTC. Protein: CATTRDSNYGYTF.

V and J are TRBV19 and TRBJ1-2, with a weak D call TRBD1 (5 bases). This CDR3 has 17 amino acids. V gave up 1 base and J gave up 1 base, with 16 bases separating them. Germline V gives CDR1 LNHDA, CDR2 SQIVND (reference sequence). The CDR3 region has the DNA TGTGCCAGTAGTATAGCAGGGTCTGGTGCGCATAACTATGGCTACACCTTC. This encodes CASSIAGSGAHNYGYTF.

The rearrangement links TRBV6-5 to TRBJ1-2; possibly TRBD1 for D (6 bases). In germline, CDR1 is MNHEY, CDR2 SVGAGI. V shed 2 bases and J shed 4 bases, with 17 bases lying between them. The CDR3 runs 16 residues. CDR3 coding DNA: TGTGCCAGCAGTTACCCAGGGGTGGACGACATCTATGGCTACACCTTC. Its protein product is CASSYPGVDDIYGYTF.

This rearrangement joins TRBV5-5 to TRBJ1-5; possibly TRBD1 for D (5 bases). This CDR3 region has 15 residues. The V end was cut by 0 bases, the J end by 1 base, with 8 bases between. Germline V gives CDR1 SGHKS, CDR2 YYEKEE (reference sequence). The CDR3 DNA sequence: TGTGCCAGCAGCTTGGCCGGGGGAAGCAATCAGCCCCAGCATTTT. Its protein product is CASSLAGGSNQPQHF.

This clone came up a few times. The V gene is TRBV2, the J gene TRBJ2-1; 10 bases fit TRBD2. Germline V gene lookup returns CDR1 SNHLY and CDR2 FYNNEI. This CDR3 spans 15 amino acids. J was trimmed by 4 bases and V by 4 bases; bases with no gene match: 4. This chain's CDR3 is CASSVGSGGYNEQFF. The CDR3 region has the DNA TGTGCCAGCAGTGTAGGTAGCGGGGGGTACAATGAGCAGTTCTTC.

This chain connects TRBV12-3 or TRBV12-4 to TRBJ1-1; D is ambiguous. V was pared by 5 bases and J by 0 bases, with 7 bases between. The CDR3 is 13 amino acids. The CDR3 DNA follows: TGTGCCAGCAGTGTTACAGTGAACACTGAAGCTTTCTTT. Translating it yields CASSVTVNTEAFF.

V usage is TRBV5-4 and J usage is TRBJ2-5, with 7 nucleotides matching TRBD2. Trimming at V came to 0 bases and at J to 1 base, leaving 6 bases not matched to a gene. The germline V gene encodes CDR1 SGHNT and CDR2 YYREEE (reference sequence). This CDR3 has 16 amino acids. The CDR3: CASSLARPSGQETQYF. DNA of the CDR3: TGTGCCAGCAGCTTGGCCCGGCCTAGCGGCCAAGAGACCCAGTACTTC. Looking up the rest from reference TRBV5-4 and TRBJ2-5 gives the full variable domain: ETGVTQSPTHLIKTRGQQVTLRCSSQSGHNTVSWYQQALGQGPQFIFQYYREEENGRGNFPPRFSGLQFPNYSSELNVNALELDDSALYLCASSLARPSGQETQYFGPGTRLLVL.

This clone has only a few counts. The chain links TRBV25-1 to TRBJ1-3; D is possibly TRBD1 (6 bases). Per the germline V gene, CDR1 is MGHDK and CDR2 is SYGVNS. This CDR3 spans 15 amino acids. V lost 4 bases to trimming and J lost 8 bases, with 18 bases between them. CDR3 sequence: CASSGGQGYGDTIYF. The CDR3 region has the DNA TGTGCCAGCAGTGGGGGGCAGGGATATGGTGACACCATATATTTT.

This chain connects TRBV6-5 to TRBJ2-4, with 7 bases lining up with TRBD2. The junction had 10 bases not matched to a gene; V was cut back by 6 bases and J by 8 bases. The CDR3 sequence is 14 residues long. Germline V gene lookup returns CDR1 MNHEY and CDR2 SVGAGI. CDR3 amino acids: CASRTEGRADIQYF. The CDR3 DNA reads TGTGCCAGCAGAACTGAAGGGAGGGCCGACATTCAGTACTTC.

CDR3 DNA: TGTGCCAGCAGCTTAGATGGGACAGGGATGGGGTTCTCTGGGGCCAACGTCCTGACTTTC. It yields the protein CASSLDGTGMGFSGANVLTF. The chain recombines TRBV11-3 with TRBJ2-6; 9 positions match TRBD1. This CDR3 has 20 residues. Germline CDR1 is SGHNT and CDR2 is YENEEA. The junction had 9 bases not matched to a gene; V was cut back by 0 bases and J by 0 bases.

CDR3 residues: CASGHQTLMNTEAFF. In DNA, the CDR3 is TGTGCCAGCGGACATCAAACCTTAATGAACACTGAAGCTTTCTTT. The chain is built from TRBV27 and TRBJ1-1; D is possibly TRBD1 (5 bases). The CDR3 contains 15 residues. V was clipped by 8 bases and J by 0 bases, with 16 bases between them. Germline CDR1 reads MNHEY; CDR2 reads SMNVEV (reference sequence).

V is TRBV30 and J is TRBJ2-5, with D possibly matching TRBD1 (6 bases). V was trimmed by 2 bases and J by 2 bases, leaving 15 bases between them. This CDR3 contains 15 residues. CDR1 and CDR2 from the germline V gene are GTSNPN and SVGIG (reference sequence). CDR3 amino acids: CAWSFPTGAQETQYF. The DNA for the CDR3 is TGTGCCTGGAGTTTCCCGACAGGTGCACAAGAGACCCAGTACTTC.